This section outlines one T cell receptor (beta chain) sequence together with its context. What it recognizes is unknown. This sample was taken from a study of T cell responses to AZD1222 COVID-19 vaccine. This table comes from immunoSEQ multiplex PCR, and its TCRdb copy is limited to in-frame clones, with some not included. The sample holds approximately 150,000 clones; 75% to 95% are singletons and the top ten take roughly 3.1%. Study outcomes and limitations: Variant regions that are unmutated are reportedly the target of nearly half of spike-specific TCRs. The peak T cell response came first, and repertoires were sampled only after it. CD4 TCRs linked to vaccination spanned spike, dominating at 160-218 and 743-854.

The CDR3 covers 12 residues. Deletions cut 5 bases from V and 7 bases from J, with 9 bases between. Germline V gene lookup returns CDR1 SGHVS and CDR2 FNYEAQ. The chain has TRBV7-6 and TRBJ1-3; possibly TRBD1 for D (5 bases). The material sequenced was peripheral blood, taken 28 days after the second AZD1222 dose. The receptor was derived from an adult who received the AZD1222 COVID-19 vaccine. CDR3 in DNA: TGTGCCAGCAGCCCATCAGGGAACACCATATATTTT. This codes for CASSPSGNTIYF.